The 8 T cell receptor beta chains reported below all come from one sample, sequenced in a study of T cells after yellow fever vaccination. Each CDR3 protein gets one entry after TCRdb re-called the 5' RACE reads with MiXCR. The repertoire holds a few hundred thousand distinct CDR3 sequences, around 13% seen once, with 3.2% in the top ten. The sample was CD4+ T cells sorted from PBMCs, taken 15 days after the yellow fever booster vaccination. Receptor source: a man younger than 35 who received the YFV17D yellow fever vaccine.

This clonotype was detected only a few times. The chain combines TRBV9 with TRBJ2-1; tentative D call: TRBD1 (6 bases). The ends were cut back, 0 bases at V and 7 bases at J, with 8 bases in the middle. The CDR3 length is 13 residues. Germline lookup yields CDR1 SGDLS and CDR2 YYNGEE. The CDR3, as DNA: TGTGCCAGCAGCGTAGATCAGGGGAATGAGCAGTTCTTC. Translated: CASSVDQGNEQFF. The variable domain in full, with the rest retrieved from reference TRBV9 and TRBJ2-1, is DSGVTQTPKHLITATGQRVTLRCSPRSGDLSVYWYQQSLDQGLQFLIQYYNGEERAKGNILERFSAQQFPDLHSELNLSSLELGDSALYFCASSVDQGNEQFFGPGTRLTVL.

V gene TRBV7-2 combines with J gene TRBJ1-1, with 8 bases identical to TRBD1. This CDR3 region has 15 residues. V shed 3 bases, J shed 4 bases, and the junction held 7 bases outside the gene matches. The germline V gene has CDR1 SGHTA and CDR2 FQGNSA. CDR3 loop: CASSFGTGRGTEAFF. The CDR3 DNA is TGTGCCAGCAGCTTTGGGACAGGACGGGGCACTGAAGCTTTCTTT.

Ten or more counts support this clonotype. This chain uses TRBV7-2 with TRBJ1-1, with D hard to call. The V end lost 5 bases, the J end lost 1 base, and 8 bases lay between the germline ends. The CDR3 contains 13 residues. Germline V lookup: CDR1 SGHTA, CDR2 FQGNSA. As DNA, the CDR3 is TGTGCCAGCAGCCTCACTTCGAACACTGAAGCTTTCTTT. Its translation: CASSLTSNTEAFF.

The chain carries TRBV12-3 or TRBV12-4 and TRBJ1-1; D gene unclear. This CDR3 comprises 14 residues. CDR3 DNA: TGTGCTACAGAGGAAATGATGGGGAACACTGAAGCTTTCTTT. It specifies CATEEMMGNTEAFF.

The chain is built from TRBV5-1 and TRBJ1-1; 12 nucleotides align to TRBD1. Germline CDR1 SGHRS, CDR2 YFSETQ. This CDR3 region has 19 residues. The J segment lost 3 bases and the V segment lost 5 bases, leaving 17 bases of the junction unmatched. The DNA for the CDR3 is TGCGCCAGCAGTTCCCCTCCCGGGACAGGGGGCGCGGGCTACACTGAAGCTTTCTTT. This gives the protein CASSSPPGTGGAGYTEAFF.

This clonotype showed up just a few times. The V call is TRBV5-6, the J call TRBJ2-5; no clear D. The V gene's germline CDR1 is SGHDT and CDR2 YYEEEE. This CDR3 spans 14 amino acids. V lost 0 bases and J 0 bases, leaving 6 bases between the germline ends. The CDR3 DNA reads TGTGCCAGCAGCTTGGAGCCAGACCAAGAGACCCAGTACTTC. Translating gives CASSLEPDQETQYF.

The sample holds many counts of this clonotype. This sequence joins TRBV7-2 and TRBJ2-3; 10 positions match TRBD2. Unmatched junction bases numbered 3, after V lost 2 bases and J lost 1 base. The CDR3 is 16 amino acids. Germline lookup yields CDR1 SGHTA and CDR2 FQGNSA. CDR3 DNA sequence: TGTGCCAGCAGCTTACTAGCGGGGGTCCGCACAGATACGCAGTATTTT. Translated, it gives CASSLLAGVRTDTQYF.

This rearrangement joins TRBV6-1 to TRBJ2-1; D is unresolved. V lost 6 bases and J 7 bases, leaving 13 bases between the germline ends. CDR3 length: 13 residues. Germline V gives CDR1 MNHNS, CDR2 SASEGT. The CDR3 coding sequence is TGTGCCAGCAGGTATCCCGTTTTTAATGAGCAGTTCTTC. Translation gives CASRYPVFNEQFF.